The entry that follows covers one TCR beta chain sequence. No antigen is known for it. This specimen belongs to a study of T-cell reconstitution after alpha-beta-depleted transplantation in children. Broader study findings: Several hundred expanded graft clones reportedly supplied alpha-beta T cells about two months after transplant. One year after transplant, T-cell counts and diversity came mostly from newly produced T cells. After transplant, high TCRbeta diversity at day 60 in some patients arose from surviving recipient T cells and thymic progenitors.

This CDR3 comprises 15 residues. Germline V gene sequence: CDR1 SGHTA, CDR2 FQGNSA. V trimming: 3 bases; J trimming: 7 bases; junction bases outside the gene matches: 5. Preparation of the TCRbeta library involved a method that used unique molecular identifiers. TCRdb independently ran MiXCR on the PCR reads; one entry per CDR3 protein. The sample has fewer than 700,000 distinct CDR3 sequences; 10% to 15% are singletons. Sequencing used PBMCs, mostly from graft donor cells, obtained 360 days after TCRalphabeta/CD19-depleted stem cell transplant. This sequence joins TRBV7-2 and TRBJ1-5; 11 bases map to TRBD1. The receptor was isolated from a male patient between 5 and 17 years old who had a stem cell transplant for acute myeloid leukemia, so the T cells may come from the graft donor. CDR3 sequence: CASSFRDRGDQPQHF. CDR3 nucleotide sequence: TGTGCCAGCAGCTTCCGGGACAGGGGGGACCAGCCCCAGCATTTT.